This T cell receptor beta chain was captured by sequencing in a study of shared clonotypes between healthy human individuals. Points from the study as a whole: Deeper or shallower sequencing was expected to change how clonotypes are shared among donors. Although depth was large, rarefaction showed that sequencing of the sorted subsets was incomplete.

Positively selected for CCR7, the CD45RO-negative cells used as naive CD8 cells excluded terminally differentiated effector memory CD45RA+ cells. Each subset's genomic DNA was split evenly across several immunoSEQ plates. Generated by immunoSEQ multiplex PCR, the TCRdb table keeps only in-frame clones and is missing some. The repertoire holds about 2.2 million clones, with about 93% as singletons. This CDR3 has 14 amino acids. The germline V gene has CDR1 MGHRA and CDR2 YSYEKL. V was shortened by 2 bases and J by 4 bases, with 9 bases between the two germline ends. About this clone: Its target is not known.

Sequenced: naive CD8+ T cells from PBMCs. J is TRBJ2-1 and V is TRBV4-1; possibly TRBD2 for D (6 bases). The TCR comes from a man younger than 35 in good health. Some clones in this sample may be carry-over from other donors' samples. The chain's CDR3 is CASSQHGGYNEQFF. CDR3 nucleotide sequence: TGCGCCAGCAGCCAACACGGGGGTTACAATGAGCAGTTCTTC.